This TCR beta chain comes out of a study of T cells in Graves' hyperthyroidism and ophthalmopathy. The wider study: Peripheral blood was collected at initial diagnosis, before any treatment.

Regions amplified from RNA transcripts were the TCR beta CDR3 regions. An initial round of RT-PCR targeting the TCR CDR3 relied on the HTBI primer set. TCRdb called the multiplex PCR reads again in MiXCR, with one record for every CDR3 protein. The sample yields more than 650,000 distinct CDR3 sequences, 14% seen once. There are a few counts of this clonotype. The antigen is undetermined. Among the patients, aged 18 to 65, hyperthyroidism was newly diagnosed and had lasted under 2 months. Each diagnosis drew on symptoms, thyroxine, TRAb, thyroid ultrasound and orbital computed tomography findings. In germline, CDR1 is MNHEY, CDR2 SVGEGT. The CDR3 loop spans 16 amino acids. J was trimmed by 10 bases and V by 2 bases; bases with no gene match: 15. Whole-study findings and limits: A 13 V-J model separated ophthalmopathy from stable hyperthyroidism.

V is TRBV6-2 or TRBV6-3 and J is TRBJ2-3; 7 bases line up with TRBD2. The sample comprised blood. The clonotype was recovered from a woman younger than 30 with Graves' hyperthyroidism. The CDR3 protein is CASSYTLGTILSSQYF. Here the CDR3 DNA reads TGTGCCAGCAGTTACACCTTAGGGACTATTCTTTCTTCGCAGTATTTT.